This entry lists 25 T cell receptor beta chains sequenced from one sample in a study of Ad26.COV2.S vaccination and SARS-CoV-2 variants. Described treatment: around 19 received Ad26.COV2.S at low or high dose, single or two shots; five or six received placebo; per-sample allocation not given. The study sampled participants on day 63 after the first vaccine or placebo injection. Clones were read by immunoSEQ multiplex PCR, and TCRdb kept only the in-frame ones, dropping some. The sample carries hundreds of thousands of clones, 88% recorded once. The specimen was peripheral blood, collected in a trial of Ad26.COV2.S vaccine versus placebo. The receptor source for this set is a person aged 18-65 years who received the Ad26.COV2.S COVID-19 vaccine or a placebo.

CDR3 region: CASSQTTYNTGELFF. In DNA form, the CDR3 reads TGTGCCAGCAGCCAAACGACATATAACACCGGGGAGCTGTTTTTT. This chain joins TRBV7-6 and TRBJ2-2; D gene unclear. The CDR3 spans 15 residues. Germline V CDR1 and CDR2: SGHVS, FNYEAQ. The V gene lost 5 bases and the J gene lost 2 bases, with 12 bases spanning the gap.

The rearrangement joins TRBV29-1 to TRBJ1-2; 7 bases are shared with TRBD1. The germline gives CDR1 SQVTM, CDR2 ANQGSEA. The CDR3 length is 11 residues. Trimming cost V 4 bases and J 6 bases; bases outside gene matches: 2. The CDR3 reads CSVGDRHGYTF. The CDR3 DNA sequence: TGCAGCGTTGGGGACAGACATGGCTACACCTTC.

In this sample, this clone turned up a few times. Because the CDR3's place on the DNA is in doubt, the DNA is left out and the CDR3 is given as listed by TCRdb. This chain uses TRBV21-1 with TRBJ2-7; the table's D call of TRBD1 was not tested on the DNA. TRBV21-1 corresponds to a pseudogene. The CDR3 is 16 amino acids long, termini counted. CDR3 region: CASSKVGPGTSYEQYF.

This chain links TRBV7-2 with TRBJ2-1; D possibly uses TRBD1 or TRBD2 (5 bases each). CDR1 and CDR2 from the germline V gene are SGHTA and FQGNSA. With 8 bases removed from V and 7 bases from J, the gap between germline ends came to 21 bases. The CDR3 has 15 residues. CDR3 sequence reads: CASGAPGLAFNEQFF. CDR3 coding DNA: TGTGCCAGCGGGGCCCCAGGGCTAGCATTTAATGAGCAGTTCTTC.

CDR3: CASSRGSLLYEQYF. DNA of the CDR3: TGTGCCAGCAGTCGAGGGAGTCTATTGTACGAGCAGTACTTC. The chain joins TRBV6-5 to TRBJ2-7; the D gene is possibly TRBD2 (5 bases). Germline CDR1 MNHEY, CDR2 SVGAGI. V was trimmed by 5 bases and J by 4 bases, leaving 15 bases between them. The length of the CDR3 is 14 residues.

The chain uses TRBV3-1 (or the pseudogene TRBV3-2) and TRBJ2-1; D gene uncertain. Germline CDR1 and CDR2: LGHDT and YNNKEL (reference sequence). Trimming pared 5 bases from V and 7 bases from J, leaving 18 bases between. This CDR3 region has 15 residues. As DNA, the CDR3 is TGTGCCAGCAGCAGGCGTGGTGGGGTTTCTAATGAGCAGTTCTTC. Translated: CASSRRGGVSNEQFF.

The chain recombines TRBV7-2 with TRBJ1-1; D ambiguous. This CDR3 region has 13 residues. From germline, CDR1 is SGHTA and CDR2 FQGNSA. V was cut by 5 bases and J by 2 bases, with 9 bases left in between. CDR3 amino acids: CASSLTSNTEAFF. CDR3 DNA sequence: TGTGCCAGCAGCCTTACAAGTAACACTGAAGCTTTCTTT.

V usage is TRBV6-4 and J usage is TRBJ2-1, with a possible D match to TRBD1 (5 bases). CDR1 is MRHNA and CDR2 is SNTAGT in the germline V gene. The V end was cut by 3 bases, the J end by 0 bases, with 6 bases between. The CDR3 is 14 residues long. The CDR3 region is CASSERGSYNEQFF. The CDR3, as DNA: TGTGCCAGCAGTGAAAGGGGCTCCTACAATGAGCAGTTCTTC.

The CDR3 is CASSVLGSTNEKLFF. For the CDR3, the DNA is TGTGCCAGCAGCGTCTTAGGGTCAACTAATGAAAAACTGTTTTTT. This chain connects TRBV9 to TRBJ1-4; no clear D gene. This CDR3 contains 15 residues. CDR1 and CDR2 (germline): SGDLS, YYNGEE. Between the trimmed V and J ends, which lost 2 bases and 0 bases, there was a span of 8 bases.

This sequence joins TRBV7-6 and TRBJ2-6; weak D call: TRBD1 (7 bases). The length of the CDR3 is 16 residues. Germline-derived CDR1 and CDR2 are SGHVS and FNYEAQ. V gave up 5 bases and J gave up 2 bases, with 13 bases separating them. The CDR3 loop reads CASSIAGGTGANVLTF. Written as DNA, the CDR3 is TGTGCCAGCAGCATCGCAGGGGGGACTGGGGCCAACGTCCTGACTTTC.

This clone showed up just a few times. The chain carries TRBV5-1 and TRBJ2-7, with D uncertain. Germline assignment: CDR1 SGHRS and CDR2 YFSETQ. The CDR3 runs 14 residues. The V end lost 1 base, the J end lost 2 bases, and 10 bases lay between the germline ends. CDR3 amino acids: CASSLNAGPYEQYF. CDR3 DNA: TGCGCCAGCAGCTTGAATGCAGGACCCTACGAGCAGTACTTC.

In DNA form, the CDR3 reads TGTGCCAGCAGCATTAGCCTAAGCTCCTACAATGAGCAGTTCTTC. Protein product: CASSISLSSYNEQFF. The genes are TRBV9 and TRBJ2-1; D is unclear. Germline V gives CDR1 SGDLS, CDR2 YYNGEE. Trimming shortened V by 4 bases and J by 0 bases, and 11 bases separated the two germline ends. The length of the CDR3 is 15 residues.

The V and J genes are TRBV19 and TRBJ2-2, with 11 bases lining up with TRBD2. The V gene end was trimmed by 5 bases and the J gene end by 4 bases; junction bases not matched to a gene: 3. This CDR3 has 15 residues. Germline V lookup: CDR1 LNHDA, CDR2 SQIVND (reference sequence). CDR3 amino acids: CASSSLAGGTGELFF. The CDR3, as DNA: TGTGCCAGTAGTTCGCTAGCGGGAGGCACCGGGGAGCTGTTTTTT. Variable domain in full (rest from reference TRBV19 and TRBJ2-2): DGGITQSPKYLFRKEGQNVTLSCEQNLNHDAMYWYRQDPGQGLRLIYYSQIVNDFQKGDIAEGYSVSREKKESFPLTVTSAQKNPTAFYLCASSSLAGGTGELFFGEGSRLTVL.

V and J are TRBV6-5 and TRBJ1-6; maybe TRBD1 (5 bases). V gave up 8 bases and J gave up 6 bases, with 14 bases separating them. Germline V gene sequence: CDR1 MNHEY, CDR2 SVGAGI. This CDR3 has 14 residues. The CDR3 reads CASGSGTPNSPLHF. Here the CDR3 DNA reads TGTGCCAGCGGGTCCGGGACGCCTAATTCACCCCTCCACTTT.

The rearrangement uses TRBV12-3 or TRBV12-4 and TRBJ1-1, with no clear D. Trimming took off 2 bases at V and 12 bases at J, with 10 bases between the two ends. CDR3 length: 11 amino acids. The CDR3 region is CASSLSGSTFF. CDR3 nucleotides: TGTGCCAGCAGTTTATCGGGCAGCACTTTCTTT.

This chain uses TRBV7-6 with TRBJ2-7, with TRBD1 matching over 12 bases. The trim removed 1 base at V and 4 bases at J, leaving 8 bases unmatched. The CDR3 has 17 amino acids. In germline, CDR1 is SGHVS, CDR2 FNYEAQ. The DNA of the CDR3 is TGTGCCAGCAGCTTAGAACCGGGACAGGGGGCAGGATACGAGCAGTACTTC. Its protein product is CASSLEPGQGAGYEQYF.

CDR3 region: CASSPGGELFF. The CDR3 bases are TGTGCCAGCAGCCCAGGGGGGGAGCTGTTTTTT. V is TRBV3-1 (or the pseudogene TRBV3-2) and J is TRBJ2-2; D may be TRBD1 (5 bases). CDR3 size: 11 residues. V was clipped by 4 bases and J by 8 bases, with 5 bases between them. Germline CDR1 and CDR2: LGHDT and YNNKEL (reference sequence).

This chain uses TRBV4-3 with TRBJ2-2; D remains ambiguous. V was trimmed by 4 bases and J by 5 bases, leaving 8 bases between them. This CDR3 comprises 13 residues. From germline, CDR1 is LGHNA and CDR2 YSLEER. CDR3 nucleotide sequence: TGCGCCAGCAGCCGGAGCGAGACCGGGGAGCTGTTTTTT. Amino acid sequence: CASSRSETGELFF.

The CDR3 coding sequence is TGTGCCAGCAGCCCCATACCGGTCTTCTCTGGAAACACCATATATTTT. This codes for CASSPIPVFSGNTIYF. The J gene is TRBJ1-3, the V gene TRBV5-4; D ambiguous. Germline V CDR1 and CDR2: SGHNT, YYREEE (reference sequence). There are 16 residues in the CDR3. Deletions cut 4 bases from V and 0 bases from J, with 14 bases between.

The V call is TRBV30, the J call TRBJ2-2; 10 bases match TRBD2. Germline-derived CDR1 and CDR2 are GTSNPN and SVGIG (reference sequence). V shed 2 bases, J shed 0 bases, and the junction held 15 bases outside the gene matches. The CDR3 sequence is 20 residues long. CDR3 DNA: TGTGCCTGGAGTATTGTGAGGAGGACTAGCGGTGTCGCGAACACCGGGGAGCTGTTTTTT. Protein product: CAWSIVRRTSGVANTGELFF.

This clone was observed once. The rearrangement links TRBV9 to TRBJ1-1; 7 positions match TRBD1. CDR1 is SGDLS, CDR2 YYNGEE, per germline. The CDR3 has 15 residues. Trimming took 3 bases from V and 2 from J; bases not matched to a gene: 7. CDR3 bases: TGTGCCAGCAGCGGAGCTGGGACAGCTAACACTGAAGCTTTCTTT. It translates to CASSGAGTANTEAFF.

This chain connects TRBV5-5 to TRBJ2-5; 13 bases agree with TRBD2. The CDR3 is made up of 15 amino acids. From germline, CDR1 is SGHKS and CDR2 YYEKEE (reference sequence). The J segment lost 1 base and the V segment lost 4 bases, leaving 1 base of the junction unmatched. CDR3 nucleotides: TGTGCCAGCAGCCGGACTAGCGGGGGCCAAGAGACCCAGTACTTC. The encoded protein is CASSRTSGGQETQYF.

This clone occurred once. The CDR3 loop is CASSYTGVGHNEQFF. CDR3 nucleotide sequence: TGTGCCAGCAGCTATACAGGGGTGGGGCACAATGAGCAGTTCTTC. The rearrangement uses TRBV5-4 and TRBJ2-1, with TRBD1 matching over 7 bases. The CDR3 is 15 amino acids. Germline trimming cut 3 bases from V and 5 bases from J; bases unmatched to any gene: 8. CDR1 is SGHNT and CDR2 is YYREEE in the germline V gene (reference sequence).

Many counts were recorded for this clone. The rearrangement links TRBV11-1 to TRBJ1-5; 10 nucleotides line up with TRBD1. Germline values: CDR1 SGHAT, CDR2 FQDESV (reference sequence). V gave up 5 bases and J gave up 7 bases; unmatched junction bases: 8. The CDR3 contains 15 residues. Here the CDR3 DNA reads TGTGCCAGCAGCCCTGGGACAGGGGAGTACCAGCCCCAGCATTTT. Translation: CASSPGTGEYQPQHF.

The CDR3 spells CASSRDGNEQYF. The CDR3 DNA reads TGTGCCAGCAGCCGGGACGGCAACGAGCAGTACTTC. The J gene is TRBJ2-7, the V gene TRBV5-4; D tentatively reads TRBD1 or TRBD2 (5 bases each). The germline V gene has CDR1 SGHNT and CDR2 YYREEE (reference sequence). The CDR3 contains 12 residues. With 4 bases removed from V and 5 bases from J, the gap between germline ends came to 10 bases. Full variable domain (missing parts from reference TRBV5-4 and TRBJ2-7): ETGVTQSPTHLIKTRGQQVTLRCSSQSGHNTVSWYQQALGQGPQFIFQYYREEENGRGNFPPRFSGLQFPNYSSELNVNALELDDSALYLCASSRDGNEQYFGPGTRLTVT.